This is a list of T cell receptor beta chains from one sample in a study of blood T cell repertoires in COVID-19. Produced via immunoSEQ multiplex PCR; TCRdb's table is partial and in-frame only. The data hold under 300,000 clones, with approximately 88% observed a single time. The specimen was peripheral blood. Receptor source: a human donor with COVID-19, enrolled during active disease. The donor label of this sample is uncertain. Both conserved end residues are part of each CDR3. Each record gives: J gene, clone size, D gene, V gene, CDR3 DNA, CDR3 protein. D genes are given only for firm matches. Rows may omit the clone size; those that give it use once, few, many or a size class.

TRBJ2-1 | once | - | TRBV29-1 | TGCAGCCTGGGCCCTCGGGAATCGGAGCAGTTCTTC | CSLGPRESEQFF
TRBJ2-1 | - | - | TRBV5-6 | TGTGCCAGCAGCCCCCGGGGGGCGGGACCTTACAATGAGCAGTTCTTC | CASSPRGAGPYNEQFF
TRBJ2-7 | few | TRBD2 | TRBV19 | TGTGCCAGTAGTACGGGGCTAGCGGGAGGCCTCTCCTACGAGCAGTACTTC | CASSTGLAGGLSYEQYF
TRBJ1-5 | - | - | TRBV18 | TGTGCCAGCTCAGAACAACAGGGAAATCAGCCCCAGCATTTT | CASSEQQGNQPQHF
TRBJ1-6 | - | TRBD1 | TRBV5-6 | TGTGCCAGCAGCGCAGACAGGGGGAGCTCCTATAATTCACCCCTCCACTTT | CASSADRGSSYNSPLHF
TRBJ1-1 | - | TRBD1 | TRBV29-1 | TGCAGCGTTGGGGGGACAGCTATGAACACTGAAGCTTTCTTT | CSVGGTAMNTEAFF
TRBJ2-5 | - | TRBD2 | TRBV28 | TGTGCCAGCAGACTGACTAGCGGGAGGGATCAAGAGACCCAGTACTTC | CASRLTSGRDQETQYF
TRBJ2-7 | once | - | TRBV9 | TGTGCCAGCAGCTCCAGTGGGGCAGGGTACTACGAGCAGTACTTC | CASSSSGAGYYEQYF
TRBJ1-5 | few | - | TRBV30 | TGTGCCTGGCAGAATAGCAATCAGCCCCAGCATTTT | CAWQNSNQPQHF
TRBJ2-5 | - | TRBD2 | TRBV7-2 | TGTGCCAGCAGCTCGGGGGGAGGACTAGCCGGGACCCAGTACTTC | CASSSGGGLAGTQYF
TRBJ1-2 | - | - | TRBV28 | TGTGCCAGCAGTTCACCACAGGGATTTGGGTATGGCTACACCTTC | CASSSPQGFGYGYTF
TRBJ1-1 | - | - | TRBV7-2 | TGTGCCAGCAGCTCGGCCTTATCGGGCACTGAAGCTTTCTTT | CASSSALSGTEAFF
TRBJ1-2 | - | - | TRBV20-1 | TGCAGTGCTAGTAGACATCGCGCTAACTATGGCTACACCTTC | CSASRHRANYGYTF
TRBJ1-5 | - | TRBD1 | TRBV19 | TGTGCCAGTACTTCCCCTAAAGACAGGGGCGCCCTGATTTACAGCAATCAGCCCCAGCATTTT | CASTSPKDRGALIYSNQPQHF
TRBJ2-4 | - | - | TRBV19 | TGTGCCAGTAGTATGGATATCAGGCGCCTGGCCAAAAACATTCAGTACTTC | CASSMDIRRLAKNIQYF
TRBJ1-6 | - | - | TRBV30 | TGTGCCTGGAGTGGGGGTGGAGGATCACCCCTCCACTTT | CAWSGGGGSPLHF
TRBJ2-7 | - | TRBD2 | TRBV11-2 | TGTGCCAGCAGCCCGCGGGGGGGGCTCAACGAGCAGTACTTC | CASSPRGGLNEQYF
TRBJ2-3 | - | - | TRBV20-1 | TGCAGTGCTACTAGCACAGATACGCAGTATTTT | CSATSTDTQYF
TRBJ2-7 | - | TRBD1 | TRBV28 | TGTGCCAGCAGTAAACCGGGACAGGGGGCCTACGAGCAGTACTTC | CASSKPGQGAYEQYF
TRBJ2-1 | - | - | TRBV24-1 | TGTGCCACCAGTGATCGGAGGGACAATGAGCAGTTCTTC | CATSDRRDNEQFF
TRBJ1-5 | - | - | TRBV30 | TGTGCCTGGTCCCGGGGAGGGCAGCCCCAGCATTTT | CAWSRGGQPQHF
TRBJ2-7 | - | TRBD2 | TRBV7-3 | TGTGCCAGCAGCTTGGGACTAGCGGGAGGGTCCGAGCAGTACTTC | CASSLGLAGGSEQYF
TRBJ2-7 | - | TRBD2 | TRBV9 | TGTGCCAGCAGCGTTTCCCTGGGGGGAGCGGGGGTAATCTACGAGCAGTACTTC | CASSVSLGGAGVIYEQYF
TRBJ2-1 | - | TRBD2 | TRBV11-2 | TGTGCCAGCAGCTTAGGGTCTAGCGGTTACAATGAGCAGTTCTTC | CASSLGSSGYNEQFF
TRBJ1-6 | - | TRBD1 | TRBV6-5 | TGTGCCAGCAGTTCGGACAGGGCAGTTTCACCCCTCCACTTT | CASSSDRAVSPLHF
TRBJ1-1 | - | - | TRBV30 | TGTGCCTGGACCCCCCTTCACAGCCTATACACTGAAGCTTTCTTT | CAWTPLHSLYTEAFF
TRBJ1-2 | - | - | TRBV6-5 | TGTGCCACCGCCTGGAGCCAGACTGACTATGGCTACACCTTC | CATAWSQTDYGYTF
TRBJ2-3 | - | - | TRBV19 | TGTGCCAGTAGTCTAGGACTGAGCACAGATACGCAGTATTTT | CASSLGLSTDTQYF
TRBJ2-2 | - | - | TRBV6-5 | TGTGCCAGCATCCATAGCACCGGGGAGCTGTTTTTT | CASIHSTGELFF
TRBJ1-1 | - | - | TRBV7-8 | TGTGCCAGCAGCGCTCAGAGGGAAACTGAAGCTTTCTTT | CASSAQRETEAFF
TRBJ2-1 | - | TRBD2 | TRBV5-6 | TGTGCCAGCAGCTTCAGGGGGATAAGGCTAGCGGGAGCCGATGAGCAGTTCTTC | CASSFRGIRLAGADEQFF
TRBJ1-2 | - | TRBD1 | TRBV19 | TGTGCCAGTAGTAACAGGGGGGACTATGGCTACACCTTC | CASSNRGDYGYTF
TRBJ2-5 | - | TRBD2 | TRBV10-2 | TGCGCCAGCAGTGAGTCGGTGGCTAGCGGGAGGGAGACCCAGTACTTC | CASSESVASGRETQYF
TRBJ2-3 | - | - | TRBV28 | TGTGCCACCAATAGTTTTGCCCCTCCGTCAGATACGCAGTATTTT | CATNSFAPPSDTQYF
TRBJ2-3 | - | TRBD2 | TRBV5-4 | TGTGCCAGCAGTTTAGCGGGCCGCACAGATACGCAGTATTTT | CASSLAGRTDTQYF
TRBJ2-3 | - | TRBD1 | TRBV24-1 | TGTGCCACCAGTGACCCGGGACAGACTAGCACAGATACGCAGTATTTT | CATSDPGQTSTDTQYF
TRBJ1-1 | - | - | TRBV7-8 | TGTGCCAGCAGCGAAAGAGAACAGGGACCTGAAGCTTTCTTT | CASSEREQGPEAFF
TRBJ1-3 | - | - | TRBV2 | TGTGCCACCCGCCAGGCAGCCTCTGGAAACACCATATATTTT | CATRQAASGNTIYF
TRBJ2-2 | - | - | TRBV9 | TGTGCCAGCAGCCCGACAGGCACCGGGGAGCTGTTTTTT | CASSPTGTGELFF
TRBJ2-3 | - | - | TRBV6-4 | TGTGCCAGCAGTGAGACCGGGGTTGAAGCAGATACGCAGTATTTT | CASSETGVEADTQYF
TRBJ2-5 | - | TRBD2 | TRBV7-2 | TGTGCCAGCAGCTTAGCCCTCCTTTCGGCCGCTAGCGGGATCCAAGAGACCCAGTACTTC | CASSLALLSAASGIQETQYF
TRBJ1-2 | - | TRBD1 | TRBV11-3 | TGTGCCAGCAGGCAACAGGGGGCAATAGGACCTACTAACTATGGCTACACCTTC | CASRQQGAIGPTNYGYTF
TRBJ2-7 | - | TRBD1 | TRBV5-4 | TGTGCCAGCAGCTATAGGAAACAGGGGGCATATGGCGAGCAGTACTTC | CASSYRKQGAYGEQYF
TRBJ2-1 | - | - | TRBV15 | TGTGCCACCAGCAGAGGGCCCCACAATGAGCAGTTCTTC | CATSRGPHNEQFF
TRBJ2-1 | - | - | TRBV25-1 | TGTGCCAGCAGCGGGGGTTTTGGGATACAGGATGAGCAGTTCTTC | CASSGGFGIQDEQFF
TRBJ2-7 | - | TRBD2 | TRBV6-5 | TGTGCCTCCCACCCGGACGGGAGGGCCGCGGAGCAGTACTTC | CASHPDGRAAEQYF
TRBJ1-5 | - | TRBD1 | TRBV19 | TGTGCCAGTACCGAAGCCCCAGGGGGCGGGGGCCAGCCCCAGCATTTT | CASTEAPGGGGQPQHF
TRBJ1-1 | - | TRBD1 | TRBV7-2 | TGTGCCAGCAGCTTAGGCGGGACAGGGGCATTGAACACTGAAGCTTTCTTT | CASSLGGTGALNTEAFF